The 21 T cell receptor beta chains presented below share a single source sample, sequenced in a study of blood T cell repertoires in COVID-19. Produced via immunoSEQ multiplex PCR; TCRdb's table is partial and in-frame only. The profile shows approximately 180,000 clones, 76% of them singletons. The sequenced material came from PBMCs or T cells enriched from blood (not recorded which). The receptors were sampled from a woman aged 45-60 years with acute COVID-19.

J is TRBJ1-2 and V is TRBV6-5; 10 bases line up with TRBD1. The J segment lost 4 bases and the V segment lost 3 bases, leaving 5 bases of the junction unmatched. The CDR3 consists of 15 residues. The V gene's germline CDR1 is MNHEY and CDR2 SVGAGI. The CDR3 loop reads CASSYTGTGAYGYTF. The CDR3 DNA reads as TGTGCCAGCAGTTATACCGGGACAGGGGCCTATGGCTACACCTTC.

J is TRBJ1-2 and V is TRBV5-8, with D maybe TRBD1 (6 bases). Between the trimmed V and J ends, which lost 1 base and 1 base, there was a span of 11 bases. The CDR3 has 15 amino acids. CDR1 and CDR2 from the germline V gene are SGHTS and YDEGEE. CDR3 residues: CASSLWQGNNYGYTF. In nucleotides, the CDR3 is TGTGCCAGCAGCTTGTGGCAGGGGAATAACTATGGCTACACCTTC.

V and J are TRBV7-2 and TRBJ1-6; tentative D call: TRBD1 (5 bases). Looked up from germline, CDR1 is SGHTA and CDR2 is FQGNSA. CDR3 length equals 15 residues. V was cut by 4 bases and J by 0 bases, with 7 bases left in between. The CDR3 sequence is CASSSRVSYNSPLHF. The CDR3 DNA follows: TGTGCCAGCAGCTCCAGGGTCTCCTATAATTCACCCCTCCACTTT.

The V and J genes are TRBV27 and TRBJ1-2; 8 bases agree with TRBD1. The CDR3 loop spans 14 amino acids. Trimming took 4 bases from V and 4 from J; bases not matched to a gene: 5. CDR1 and CDR2 from the germline V gene are MNHEY and SMNVEV (reference sequence). The DNA of the CDR3 is TGTGCCAGCAGTTCGGACAGGGAATCCTATGGCTACACCTTC. The encoded protein is CASSSDRESYGYTF.

This chain links TRBV3-1 (or the pseudogene TRBV3-2) with TRBJ1-1, with D maybe TRBD1 (5 bases). Germline V CDR1 and CDR2: LGHDT, YNNKEL (reference sequence). This CDR3 is 12 amino acids long. Trimming left V 0 bases short and J 10 bases short, with 9 bases between. The CDR3 DNA reads as TGTGCCAGCAGCCAAGAGGGGGGGGTAGCTTTCTTT. Translation: CASSQEGGVAFF.

The chain carries TRBV7-2 and TRBJ1-5; D gene uncertain. V was cut by 4 bases and J by 5 bases, with 15 bases left in between. Germline values: CDR1 SGHTA, CDR2 FQGNSA. This CDR3 is built from 15 residues. The CDR3 here is CASSSPGGIHQPQHF. The CDR3 DNA follows: TGTGCCAGCAGCTCCCCGGGAGGGATACATCAGCCCCAGCATTTT.

This chain uses TRBV18 with TRBJ1-5, with TRBD1 as a possible D gene (5 bases). The V end lost 3 bases, the J end lost 1 base, and 10 bases lay between the germline ends. The germline V gene has CDR1 KGHSH and CDR2 LQKENI. CDR3 length: 15 residues. As DNA, the CDR3 is TGTGCCAGCTCACCCGGGGCGGGAAGCAATCAGCCCCAGCATTTT. It specifies CASSPGAGSNQPQHF.

The genes are TRBV12-3 or TRBV12-4 and TRBJ1-6, with 7 nucleotides matching TRBD1. The CDR3 runs 13 residues. V dropped 5 bases and J dropped 7; count of bases not matched to a gene: 2. The CDR3 spells CASSRDRNSPLHF. CDR3 sequence (DNA): TGTGCCAGCAGTCGGGACAGAAATTCACCCCTCCACTTT.

V gene TRBV7-2 combines with J gene TRBJ1-6, with 9 bases lining up with TRBD1. V lost 4 bases, J lost 3 bases, and 7 bases stayed unmatched. Germline assignment: CDR1 SGHTA and CDR2 FQGNSA. This CDR3 is 17 amino acids long. The DNA of the CDR3 is TGTGCCAGCAGCTCCTACCGACAGGGGGACTATAATTCACCCCTCCACTTT. Residues: CASSSYRQGDYNSPLHF.

This clone was observed once. The V call is TRBV28, the J call TRBJ1-2; D is ambiguous. V was cut by 3 bases and J by 7 bases, with 9 bases left in between. CDR3 length: 12 residues. Germline V lookup: CDR1 MDHEN, CDR2 SYDVKM. CDR3 residues: CASSFLGVGYTF. For the CDR3, the DNA is TGTGCCAGCAGTTTCCTGGGCGTTGGCTACACCTTC.

The chain uses TRBV28 and TRBJ1-1, with 8 bases aligning to TRBD1. The V segment lost 8 bases and the J segment 10 bases; nucleotides outside the gene matches: 18. Germline V gene lookup returns CDR1 MDHEN and CDR2 SYDVKM. The CDR3 sequence is 15 residues long. The CDR3, as DNA: TGTGCCAGCGATTCCCCAGGGGGCGCACATTCCCGAGCTTTCTTT. This translates into CASDSPGGAHSRAFF.

Comments on this clone: Additional DNA sequences in this sample encode the identical CDR3. This sequence joins TRBV11-2 and TRBJ2-3; D remains unclear. Germline-derived CDR1 and CDR2 are SGHAT and FQNNGV. This CDR3 comprises 13 residues. The V gene lost 0 bases and the J gene lost 5 bases, with 6 bases spanning the gap. The CDR3 DNA reads as TGTGCCAGCAGCTTAGACAGAGGAGATACGCAGTATTTT. It yields the protein CASSLDRGDTQYF.

The chain links TRBV4-3 to TRBJ2-3; D may be TRBD2 (6 bases). Looked up from germline, CDR1 is LGHNA and CDR2 is YSLEER. V was trimmed by 1 base and J by 6 bases, leaving 11 bases between them. CDR3 size: 14 residues. In DNA form, the CDR3 reads TGCGCCAGCAGCCAAGGCCTCGGAGGGGATACGCAGTATTTT. Its translation: CASSQGLGGDTQYF.

The V call is TRBV2, the J call TRBJ1-2; D not resolved. This CDR3 has 13 amino acids. Trimming removed 3 bases at V and 4 bases at J, with 9 bases between. CDR1 is SNHLY and CDR2 is FYNNEI in the germline V gene. The CDR3 bases are TGTGCCAGCAGTGATTCCCCTTTCTATGGCTACACCTTC. Its protein product is CASSDSPFYGYTF.

The chain recombines TRBV7-8 with TRBJ1-2; the match to TRBD1 covers 9 bases. With V trimmed by 5 bases and J by 4 bases, 17 bases remained unmatched. The CDR3 totals 18 residues. Germline CDR1 and CDR2: SGHVS and FQNEAQ. As DNA, the CDR3 is TGTGCCAGCAGCCTAAGCACTATATGGGACAGGGTTTCCTATGGCTACACCTTC. It translates to CASSLSTIWDRVSYGYTF.

This clone has only one observation. This chain links TRBV30 with TRBJ1-4; 7 nucleotides line up with TRBD1. Per the germline V gene, CDR1 is GTSNPN and CDR2 is SVGIG (reference sequence). The junction had 4 bases not matched to a gene; V was cut back by 1 base and J by 8 bases. The CDR3 is made up of 13 amino acids. Here the CDR3 DNA reads TGTGCCTGGAGTGCCGACAGGGCAGAAAAACTGTTTTTT. It is translated as CAWSADRAEKLFF.

The chain recombines TRBV28 with TRBJ2-7, with TRBD2 matching 9 bases. Germline values: CDR1 MDHEN, CDR2 SYDVKM. The CDR3 covers 18 residues. V lost 7 bases and J lost 6; bases outside the gene matches: 22. The CDR3 spells CASTPPGGGGGVVAEQYV. CDR3 coding DNA: TGTGCCAGCACACCCCCGGGAGGAGGCGGGGGGGTGGTGGCCGAGCAGTACGTC.

As to this clone: The sample holds other DNA sequences that translate to the same CDR3. The chain couples TRBV4-1 to TRBJ1-1, with TRBD1 matching over 8 bases. Losses at the gene ends were 4 bases for V and 1 base for J; bases not matched to a gene: 2. The CDR3 spans 14 residues. Germline CDR1 is MGHRA and CDR2 is YSYEKL. The DNA of the CDR3 is TGCGCCAGCAGCCGAGACAGGGGGAACACTGAAGCTTTCTTT. This encodes CASSRDRGNTEAFF.

Only a few counts were recorded for this clone. The chain uses TRBV11-2 and TRBJ2-1, with TRBD2 matching 9 bases. The germline V gene has CDR1 SGHAT and CDR2 FQNNGV. V lost 5 bases to trimming and J lost 2 bases; unmatched junction nucleotides: 7. The CDR3 extends over 16 amino acids. CDR3 nucleotides: TGTGCCAGCAGCGTACAGCGGGGGGCCCCCTACAATGAGCAGTTCTTC. Translated: CASSVQRGAPYNEQFF.

The V and J genes are TRBV28 and TRBJ1-3; 7 bases match TRBD1. Germline CDR1 reads MDHEN; CDR2 reads SYDVKM. This CDR3 contains 14 residues. With 5 bases clipped from V and 4 bases from J, the junction kept 5 bases outside the gene matches. Here the CDR3 DNA reads TGTGCCAGCAGTCCCGGGACAGCAGGAAACACCATATATTTT. This codes for CASSPGTAGNTIYF.

The chain has TRBV9 and TRBJ1-5; D perhaps matches TRBD1 (5 bases). V was trimmed by 5 bases and J by 3 bases, leaving 24 bases between them. CDR3 size: 18 residues. Germline V CDR1 and CDR2: SGDLS, YYNGEE. The CDR3, as DNA: TGTGCCAGCAGACCTGAGTATCATGGGCAGGGTGACAATCAGCCCCAGCATTTT. This gives the protein CASRPEYHGQGDNQPQHF.